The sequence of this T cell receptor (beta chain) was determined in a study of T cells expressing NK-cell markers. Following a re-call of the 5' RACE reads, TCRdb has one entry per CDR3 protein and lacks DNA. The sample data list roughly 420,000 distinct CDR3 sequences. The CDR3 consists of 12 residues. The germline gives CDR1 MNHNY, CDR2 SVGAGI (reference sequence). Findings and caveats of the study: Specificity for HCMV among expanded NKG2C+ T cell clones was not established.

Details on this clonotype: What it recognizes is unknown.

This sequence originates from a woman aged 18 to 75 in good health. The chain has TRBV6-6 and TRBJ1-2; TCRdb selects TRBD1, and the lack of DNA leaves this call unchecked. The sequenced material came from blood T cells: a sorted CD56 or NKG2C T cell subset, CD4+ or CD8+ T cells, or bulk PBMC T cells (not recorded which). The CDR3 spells CASSHDRGGYTF.